These 16 T cell receptor beta chains originate from one sample sequenced in a study of blood T cell repertoires in COVID-19. Generated by immunoSEQ multiplex PCR, the TCRdb table keeps only in-frame clones and is missing some. The sample holds hundreds of thousands of clones, around 84% seen once. Sequenced input: PBMCs or T cells enriched from blood (not recorded which). The receptors originated from a woman in her forties who had recovered from COVID-19.

The chain has TRBV7-2 and TRBJ2-6; 11 bases align to TRBD2. This CDR3 contains 17 residues. The germline CDR1 and CDR2 sequences are SGHTA and FQGNSA. V gave up 2 bases and J gave up 4 bases; unmatched junction bases: 4. This CDR3 reads CASSLTSGRSGANVLTF. DNA of the CDR3: TGTGCCAGCAGCTTAACTAGCGGGAGATCCGGGGCCAACGTCCTGACTTTC.

The genes are TRBV28 and TRBJ1-6; 7 nucleotides align to TRBD1. CDR1 MDHEN and CDR2 SYDVKM come from the germline V gene. The CDR3 contains 15 residues. The junction had 10 bases not matched to a gene; V was cut back by 5 bases and J by 9 bases. CDR3 sequence: CASSPRGLLSSPLHF. The CDR3 DNA follows: TGTGCCAGCAGTCCCAGGGGGTTACTGAGTTCACCCCTCCACTTT.

The chain couples TRBV19 to TRBJ1-4; D gene ambiguous. The CDR3 covers 12 residues. The V and J ends lost 6 bases and 7 bases respectively, with 9 bases between them. In germline, CDR1 is LNHDA, CDR2 SQIVND (reference sequence). As DNA, the CDR3 is TGTGCCAGTAGACCCCTCGGTGAAAAACTGTTTTTT. This encodes CASRPLGEKLFF.

V usage is TRBV20-1 and J usage is TRBJ1-1; D gene unclear. Deletions cut 5 bases from V and 5 bases from J, with 6 bases between. This CDR3 contains 10 residues. Germline loops: CDR1 DFQATT, CDR2 SNEGSKA (reference sequence). CDR3 in amino acids: CSARWTEAFF. The CDR3 DNA follows: TGCAGTGCTCGGTGGACTGAAGCTTTCTTT.

This sequence joins TRBV25-1 and TRBJ2-5, with 12 bases that match TRBD2. V trimming: 6 bases; J trimming: 4 bases; junction bases outside the gene matches: 9. Germline loops: CDR1 MGHDK, CDR2 SYGVNS. This CDR3 comprises 16 residues. The CDR3 reads CASSQTSGRGAETQYF. The CDR3, as DNA: TGTGCCAGCAGCCAGACTAGCGGGAGAGGGGCAGAGACCCAGTACTTC.

The chain couples TRBV5-1 to TRBJ2-1, with TRBD1 matching over 8 bases. The germline CDR1 and CDR2 sequences are SGHRS and YFSETQ. V shed 0 bases and J 8 bases; nucleotides not matched to a gene: 7. The CDR3 has 15 residues. The CDR3: CASSLARTGSDEQFF. The CDR3 region has the DNA TGCGCCAGCAGCTTGGCAAGGACAGGGAGCGATGAGCAGTTCTTC.

This rearrangement joins TRBV2 to TRBJ1-4, with D possibly TRBD1 on 5 matching bases. Germline values: CDR1 SNHLY, CDR2 FYNNEI. This CDR3 has 15 amino acids. V was pared by 3 bases and J by 8 bases, with 16 bases between. The CDR3 DNA reads as TGTGCCAGCAGTGACTTGGGGACTCTTCCCGAAAAACTGTTTTTT. Amino acids: CASSDLGTLPEKLFF. Looking up the rest from reference TRBV2 and TRBJ1-4 gives the full variable domain: EPEVTQTPSHQVTQMGQEVILRCVPISNHLYFYWYRQILGQKVEFLVSFYNNEISEKSEIFDDQFSVERPDGSNFTLKIRSTKLEDSAMYFCASSDLGTLPEKLFFGSGTQLSVL.

The chain is built from TRBV25-1 and TRBJ1-1; D not resolved. Looked up from germline, CDR1 is MGHDK and CDR2 is SYGVNS. The CDR3 loop spans 11 amino acids. With 8 bases removed from V and 6 bases from J, the gap between germline ends came to 10 bases. The CDR3, as DNA: TGTGCCAGCGCCGAGTATCCTGAAGCTTTCTTT. Its translation is CASAEYPEAFF.

The V and J genes are TRBV9 and TRBJ2-2; 10 nucleotides match TRBD2. Germline CDR1 SGDLS, CDR2 YYNGEE. V lost 3 bases, J lost 7 bases, and 6 bases stayed unmatched. CDR3 length equals 15 residues. As DNA, the CDR3 is TGTGCCAGCAGCGACAGCGGGAGGGCCTTCGGGGAGCTGTTTTTT. This sequence encodes CASSDSGRAFGELFF.

The rearrangement uses TRBV11-3 and TRBJ1-1; D possibly corresponds to TRBD1 (6 bases). Trimming cost V 3 bases and J 3 bases, with 17 bases left between them. The CDR3 has 16 amino acids. Germline V gives CDR1 SGHNT, CDR2 YENEEA. The CDR3 nucleotides are TGTGCCAGCAGCTTGGGGTCGGGACAATTTTACACTGAAGCTTTCTTT. Translation: CASSLGSGQFYTEAFF.

This chain links TRBV27 with TRBJ2-1; 12 bases are a match to TRBD2. CDR3 length: 19 residues. Germline CDR1 reads MNHEY; CDR2 reads SMNVEV (reference sequence). Unmatched junction bases numbered 14, after V lost 8 bases and J lost 0 bases. The CDR3 region is CASGVPGLAGLLSYNEQFF. The CDR3 DNA is TGTGCCAGCGGAGTCCCGGGACTAGCGGGTTTACTCTCCTACAATGAGCAGTTCTTC.

This rearrangement joins TRBV2 to TRBJ1-2; D remains ambiguous. CDR3 length: 17 amino acids. V lost 2 bases and J lost 4, with 20 bases in between. Germline loops: CDR1 SNHLY, CDR2 FYNNEI. The chain's CDR3 is CASSEHLVRRTLYGYTF. CDR3 in DNA: TGTGCCAGCAGTGAACATTTGGTCAGGCGAACTCTCTATGGCTACACCTTC.

The rearrangement joins TRBV6-5 to TRBJ1-1; 9 nucleotides align to TRBD1. The germline V gene has CDR1 MNHEY and CDR2 SVGAGI. J gave up 7 bases and V 6 bases, and 9 bases lay outside the gene matches. This CDR3 is 14 amino acids long. For the CDR3, the DNA is TGTGCCAGCAGAGATACAGGGGGCGCTATTGAAGCTTTCTTT. Its translation: CASRDTGGAIEAFF.

A single count supports this clone. The chain uses TRBV5-1 and TRBJ1-3; 7 bases fit TRBD1. In germline, CDR1 is SGHRS, CDR2 YFSETQ. V shed 3 bases and J 3 bases; nucleotides not matched to a gene: 6. This CDR3 is 15 amino acids long. The CDR3 DNA reads TGCGCCAGCAGCTCGCAGGGGGATAGTGGAAACACCATATATTTT. It yields the protein CASSSQGDSGNTIYF.

This sequence joins TRBV12-5 and TRBJ1-1, with 8 bases lining up with TRBD1. CDR3 size: 13 residues. The germline gives CDR1 LGHNT, CDR2 FRNRAP. J gave up 8 bases and V 7 bases, and 9 bases lay outside the gene matches. CDR3 residues: CASASGQGREAFF. CDR3 nucleotide sequence: TGTGCTAGTGCCTCCGGACAGGGTCGAGAAGCTTTCTTT.

The chain has TRBV28 and TRBJ1-2; the match to TRBD1 covers 7 bases. Trimming at V came to 5 bases and at J to 2 bases, leaving 5 bases not matched to a gene. CDR1 is MDHEN and CDR2 is SYDVKM in the germline V gene. The CDR3 sequence is 14 residues long. The CDR3 DNA sequence: TGTGCCAGCAGTCACAGGGGATTGAACTATGGCTACACCTTC. It translates to CASSHRGLNYGYTF.